This is a list of T cell receptor beta chains from one sample in a study of blood T cell repertoires in COVID-19. TCRdb keeps only in-frame clones here, not all; method: immunoSEQ multiplex PCR. There are about 350,000 clones in the sample; roughly 86% occur only once, and under 1.2% lies in the top ten. Sequencing was carried out using PBMCs or T cells enriched from blood (not recorded which). The receptor source for this set is a woman aged 25 to 39 who had been exposed to COVID-19. CDR3s include the opening cysteine and the closing phenylalanine or tryptophan. The order of the fields is clone size, D gene, J gene, V gene, CDR3 DNA, CDR3 protein. D genes are given only for firm matches. The size of a clone is reported for some rows only, either as once, few or many, or as a class for expanded clones.

clone_size: once; d_call: TRBD2; j_call: TRBJ2-1; v_call: TRBV6-2/TRBV6-3; cdr3_nt: TGTGCCAGCAGTCCATCTAGCGGGAGCTCCTACAATGAGCAGTTCTTC; cdr3_aa: CASSPSSGSSYNEQFF
clone_size: .; d_call: TRBD1; j_call: TRBJ1-2; v_call: TRBV27; cdr3_nt: TGTGCCAGCAGTTTTGACAGGGTTAACTATGGCTACACCTTC; cdr3_aa: CASSFDRVNYGYTF
clone_size: once; d_call: TRBD2; j_call: TRBJ2-7; v_call: TRBV6-5; cdr3_nt: TGTGCCAGCAGAGGACTAGCGGGAGCGGACCGGCAGTACTTC; cdr3_aa: CASRGLAGADRQYF
clone_size: .; d_call: .; j_call: TRBJ2-1; v_call: TRBV5-6; cdr3_nt: TGTGCCAGCAGCGTTAGAGGTGAGCAGTTCTTC; cdr3_aa: CASSVRGEQFF
clone_size: .; d_call: .; j_call: TRBJ1-3; v_call: TRBV10-1; cdr3_nt: TGCGCCAGCTCACTACAGGGTGGAAACACCATATATTTT; cdr3_aa: CASSLQGGNTIYF
clone_size: .; d_call: .; j_call: TRBJ2-7; v_call: TRBV5-6; cdr3_nt: TGTGCCAGCAGCTTGGTGGCAGGGCTCTACGAGCAGTACTTC; cdr3_aa: CASSLVAGLYEQYF
clone_size: .; d_call: .; j_call: TRBJ2-1; v_call: TRBV28; cdr3_nt: TGTGCCAGCAGTTTATCACAGGGATTTTCGGCTGAGCAGTTCTTC; cdr3_aa: CASSLSQGFSAEQFF
clone_size: .; d_call: .; j_call: TRBJ1-6; v_call: TRBV6-5; cdr3_nt: TGTGCCAGCAGTTACTCAGGCCAGAGCGGGGGTTCACCCCTCCACTTT; cdr3_aa: CASSYSGQSGGSPLHF
clone_size: once; d_call: TRBD2; j_call: TRBJ2-5; v_call: TRBV9; cdr3_nt: TGTGCCAGCAGCGTAGCGGGAGGGACGGAGACCCAGTACTTC; cdr3_aa: CASSVAGGTETQYF
clone_size: once; d_call: TRBD1; j_call: TRBJ2-3; v_call: TRBV28; cdr3_nt: TGTGCCAGCAGCAGACAGGGCTTGGGTATTACGCAGTATTTT; cdr3_aa: CASSRQGLGITQYF
clone_size: .; d_call: .; j_call: TRBJ2-5; v_call: TRBV19; cdr3_nt: TGTGCCAGTAGTCCTGAGGGTGGGTTGGAGACCCAGTACTTC; cdr3_aa: CASSPEGGLETQYF
clone_size: .; d_call: TRBD2; j_call: TRBJ2-7; v_call: TRBV11-1; cdr3_nt: TGTGCCAGCAGCTTAGCGCAGGGCGACACTAGCGGGAGGGCCTACGAGCAGTACTTC; cdr3_aa: CASSLAQGDTSGRAYEQYF
clone_size: .; d_call: .; j_call: TRBJ2-1; v_call: TRBV28; cdr3_nt: TGTGCCAGCAGGCTTGAGGACTACTCCTACAATGAGCAGTTCTTC; cdr3_aa: CASRLEDYSYNEQFF
clone_size: .; d_call: .; j_call: TRBJ1-2; v_call: TRBV28; cdr3_nt: TGTGCCAGCACCCTCGCAGGGGTAGATGGCTACACCTTC; cdr3_aa: CASTLAGVDGYTF
clone_size: .; d_call: TRBD1; j_call: TRBJ1-5; v_call: TRBV27; cdr3_nt: TGTGCCAGCAGCTTTGCCGGACAGGGCAATCAGCCCCAGCATTTT; cdr3_aa: CASSFAGQGNQPQHF
clone_size: .; d_call: TRBD2; j_call: TRBJ2-3; v_call: TRBV28; cdr3_nt: TGTGCCAGCAGACCTGGACTAGCGAAAACCACAGATACGCAGTATTTT; cdr3_aa: CASRPGLAKTTDTQYF
clone_size: .; d_call: .; j_call: TRBJ2-7; v_call: TRBV5-6; cdr3_nt: TGTGCCAGCAGCCTCCCTTTTGGGCAGCAGTACTTC; cdr3_aa: CASSLPFGQQYF
clone_size: .; d_call: TRBD2; j_call: TRBJ2-7; v_call: TRBV9; cdr3_nt: TGTGCCAGCAGCGCCGGACTAGCGGGAGTGCACGAGCAGTACTTC; cdr3_aa: CASSAGLAGVHEQYF
clone_size: .; d_call: .; j_call: TRBJ1-6; v_call: TRBV11-2; cdr3_nt: TGTGCCAGCAGCCTGAGCTCCTATAATTCACCCCTCCACTTT; cdr3_aa: CASSLSSYNSPLHF
clone_size: few; d_call: .; j_call: TRBJ1-2; v_call: TRBV29-1; cdr3_nt: TGCAGCGTAGAAGAACGGGGAATCGGCTACACCTTC; cdr3_aa: CSVEERGIGYTF
clone_size: .; d_call: .; j_call: TRBJ1-1; v_call: TRBV10-3; cdr3_nt: TGTGCCATCAGTGAGGGGGCGGCTGAAGCTTTCTTT; cdr3_aa: CAISEGAAEAFF
clone_size: .; d_call: TRBD1; j_call: TRBJ1-4; v_call: TRBV5-1; cdr3_nt: TGCGCCAGCAGCCGACTTGGGACAGGCGGTGAAAAACTGTTTTTT; cdr3_aa: CASSRLGTGGEKLFF
clone_size: .; d_call: .; j_call: TRBJ2-7; v_call: TRBV5-8; cdr3_nt: TGTGCCAGCAGCTTGGCCATCAGCCCCCTAGGGGACGAGCAGTACTTC; cdr3_aa: CASSLAISPLGDEQYF
clone_size: few; d_call: TRBD2; j_call: TRBJ2-7; v_call: TRBV27; cdr3_nt: TGTGCCAGCAGTCCGCGACTAGCGGGCTACCTGTGGGAGCAGTACTTC; cdr3_aa: CASSPRLAGYLWEQYF
clone_size: .; d_call: TRBD2; j_call: TRBJ2-7; v_call: TRBV27; cdr3_nt: TGTGCCAGCAGTTTAGGGCTAGCGGGACTCTACGAGCAGTACTTC; cdr3_aa: CASSLGLAGLYEQYF
clone_size: .; d_call: TRBD2; j_call: TRBJ2-1; v_call: TRBV6-1; cdr3_nt: TGTGCCAGCAGTGCCTCCCTAGCGGGAGGTTCCTACAATGAGCAGTTCTTC; cdr3_aa: CASSASLAGGSYNEQFF
clone_size: .; d_call: .; j_call: TRBJ2-1; v_call: TRBV19; cdr3_nt: TGTGCCAGTAGTATAGCGGGAGTCGGGTACAATGAGCAGTTCTTC; cdr3_aa: CASSIAGVGYNEQFF
clone_size: .; d_call: TRBD1; j_call: TRBJ1-2; v_call: TRBV13; cdr3_nt: TGTGCCAGCAGCTCCCAGGGGGTCTACTATGGCTACACCTTC; cdr3_aa: CASSSQGVYYGYTF
clone_size: .; d_call: .; j_call: TRBJ2-7; v_call: TRBV14; cdr3_nt: TGTGCCAGCAGCCAAGCGGGAGAGCACGAGCAGTACTTC; cdr3_aa: CASSQAGEHEQYF
clone_size: .; d_call: TRBD1; j_call: TRBJ1-2; v_call: TRBV9; cdr3_nt: TGTGCCAGCAGCGTAGTCACAGGGGGCGATCGTGGCTACACCTTC; cdr3_aa: CASSVVTGGDRGYTF
clone_size: .; d_call: .; j_call: TRBJ2-1; v_call: TRBV7-6; cdr3_nt: TGTGCCAGCAGCTTAGCGGTCGGAGGAGGCAATGAGCAGTTCTTC; cdr3_aa: CASSLAVGGGNEQFF
clone_size: once; d_call: .; j_call: TRBJ2-7; v_call: TRBV19; cdr3_nt: TGTGCCAGTAGGGAGCATAGAGGCACCTACGAGCAGTACTTC; cdr3_aa: CASREHRGTYEQYF
clone_size: .; d_call: TRBD1; j_call: TRBJ1-1; v_call: TRBV7-9; cdr3_nt: TGTGCCAGCAGCCCAGAAGGGGGCTGGACTGAAGCTTTCTTT; cdr3_aa: CASSPEGGWTEAFF
clone_size: few; d_call: TRBD1; j_call: TRBJ1-2; v_call: TRBV2; cdr3_nt: TGTGCCATCAGCAGACAGGGAGTAGATGGCTACACCTTC; cdr3_aa: CAISRQGVDGYTF
clone_size: .; d_call: .; j_call: TRBJ1-2; v_call: TRBV5-5; cdr3_nt: TGTGCCAGCAGCTTGGACCCAGGTACTAACTATGGCTACACCTTC; cdr3_aa: CASSLDPGTNYGYTF
clone_size: few; d_call: TRBD1; j_call: TRBJ1-1; v_call: TRBV10-1; cdr3_nt: TGCGCCAGCAGTGCGACAGGGGGCGCGGGCACTGAAGCTTTCTTT; cdr3_aa: CASSATGGAGTEAFF
clone_size: .; d_call: TRBD1; j_call: TRBJ1-6; v_call: TRBV4-2; cdr3_nt: TGTGCCAGCAGCCCGGGACAGGGTAAAGGGATGAAGTCACCCCTCCACTTT; cdr3_aa: CASSPGQGKGMKSPLHF
clone_size: .; d_call: TRBD2; j_call: TRBJ2-7; v_call: TRBV28; cdr3_nt: TGTGCCAGCAGTGCTCCCGGACTAGCGGGAGGCGTTATGTACGAGCAGTACTTC; cdr3_aa: CASSAPGLAGGVMYEQYF
clone_size: .; d_call: TRBD1; j_call: TRBJ2-7; v_call: TRBV29-1; cdr3_nt: TGCAGCGTTGAACATTCGACAGGGGGAAACGAGCAGTACTTC; cdr3_aa: CSVEHSTGGNEQYF
clone_size: .; d_call: .; j_call: TRBJ2-2; v_call: TRBV7-3; cdr3_nt: TGTGCCAGCAGCTTAGCCGCCCAGTCTAACACCGGGGAGCTGTTTTTT; cdr3_aa: CASSLAAQSNTGELFF
clone_size: .; d_call: .; j_call: TRBJ1-1; v_call: TRBV5-6; cdr3_nt: TGTGCCAGCAGCCAAGGATACAACTACATGAACACTGAAGCTTTCTTT; cdr3_aa: CASSQGYNYMNTEAFF
clone_size: .; d_call: .; j_call: TRBJ2-1; v_call: TRBV11-2; cdr3_nt: TGTGCCAGCAGCCCTAGACCCGGGAATGAGCAGTTCTTC; cdr3_aa: CASSPRPGNEQFF
clone_size: .; d_call: TRBD2; j_call: TRBJ2-4; v_call: TRBV28; cdr3_nt: TGTGCCAGCAAGTGGGGGAGGGCTGGAAACATTCAGTACTTC; cdr3_aa: CASKWGRAGNIQYF
clone_size: .; d_call: .; j_call: TRBJ1-5; v_call: TRBV12-3/TRBV12-4; cdr3_nt: TGTGCCAGCAGTTTAACCGAGGGACAGCCCCAGCATTTT; cdr3_aa: CASSLTEGQPQHF
clone_size: few; d_call: .; j_call: TRBJ1-2; v_call: TRBV9; cdr3_nt: TGTGCCAGCAGCGCCGGATTCGGAGTGTTTAACTATGGCTACACCTTC; cdr3_aa: CASSAGFGVFNYGYTF
clone_size: .; d_call: .; j_call: TRBJ1-4; v_call: TRBV6-1; cdr3_nt: TGTGCCAGCAGTGAAATCGGGGGAACTAATGAAAAACTGTTTTTT; cdr3_aa: CASSEIGGTNEKLFF
clone_size: .; d_call: .; j_call: TRBJ1-2; v_call: TRBV7-8; cdr3_nt: TGTGCCAGCAGTCTGGGGGAGGGGAGAGGCTACACCTTC; cdr3_aa: CASSLGEGRGYTF
clone_size: .; d_call: .; j_call: TRBJ1-4; v_call: TRBV4-1; cdr3_nt: TGCGCCAGCAGCCAAGAAGGTGGCAGGGCTCAGGCAACTAATGAAAAACTGTTTTTT; cdr3_aa: CASSQEGGRAQATNEKLFF
clone_size: .; d_call: .; j_call: TRBJ1-6; v_call: TRBV12-3/TRBV12-4; cdr3_nt: TGTGCCAGCAGTTTAGGCGGAAATTCACCCCTCCACTTT; cdr3_aa: CASSLGGNSPLHF
clone_size: .; d_call: .; j_call: TRBJ2-5; v_call: TRBV27; cdr3_nt: TGTGCCAGCAGGACCGGGATTCGGCCCGGGACCCAGTACTTC; cdr3_aa: CASRTGIRPGTQYF
clone_size: .; d_call: .; j_call: TRBJ2-5; v_call: TRBV19; cdr3_nt: TGTGCCAGTAGTACAATGGGGACTCGGGAGACCCAGTACTTC; cdr3_aa: CASSTMGTRETQYF
clone_size: .; d_call: .; j_call: TRBJ1-2; v_call: TRBV28; cdr3_nt: TGTGCCAGCAGTCACGACAGCCAGCTCTATGGCTACACCTTC; cdr3_aa: CASSHDSQLYGYTF
clone_size: few; d_call: .; j_call: TRBJ2-1; v_call: TRBV3-1/TRBV3-2; cdr3_nt: TGTGCCAGCAGCCACAGGAGACAGCCTAATGAGCAGTTCTTC; cdr3_aa: CASSHRRQPNEQFF